This entry features one TCR beta chain sequence. What it binds is unknown. The assay was immunoSEQ multiplex PCR, and TCRdb's table has in-frame clones only and misses some. The profile shows some 370,000 clones, 83% of them singletons. The data were obtained in a study of Ad26.COV2.S vaccination and SARS-CoV-2 variants. Treatment in this sample: around 19 received Ad26.COV2.S at low or high dose, single or two shots; 5 received placebo; per-sample allocation not given. Collection of the samples took place on day 63 after the first injection of vaccine or placebo. Study-wide results and limits: Recipients given vaccine exceeded placebo recipients in spike-specific TCR breadth.

This sequence was found in a person between 18 and 60 years old who received the Ad26.COV2.S COVID-19 vaccine or a placebo. Specimen: peripheral blood, collected in a trial of Ad26.COV2.S vaccine versus placebo.

The CDR3 DNA reads as TGTGCCAGCAGCCTCACTGCGAACACCGGGGAGCTGTTTTTT. Residues: CASSLTANTGELFF. This chain joins TRBV7-3 and TRBJ2-2; D is unresolved. V lost 5 bases and J 0 bases, leaving 7 bases between the germline ends. Germline assignment: CDR1 SGHTA and CDR2 FQGTGA. The CDR3 is 14 residues long.